The 30 T cell receptor beta chains listed next were all sequenced from one sample in a study of T cells after yellow fever vaccination. TCRdb processed the 5' RACE reads anew with MiXCR; each CDR3 protein has one entry. The table lists approximately 160,000 distinct CDR3 sequences, about a tenth of them singletons, with about a third in the top ten. Specimen: CD8+ T cells sorted from PBMCs, collected 45 days after the yellow fever booster vaccination. The origin of the receptors is a man between 18 and 29 years old who received the YFV17D yellow fever vaccine.

This clonotype was found once. This chain uses TRBV5-1 with TRBJ1-1, with D possibly TRBD1 on 6 matching bases. This CDR3 is 14 amino acids long. CDR1 SGHRS and CDR2 YFSETQ come from the germline V gene. V was trimmed by 6 bases and J by 0 bases, leaving 12 bases between them. CDR3 nucleotide sequence: TGCGCCAGCACTAGGGACAACTTGAACACTGAAGCTTTCTTT. Its translation is CASTRDNLNTEAFF.

This chain joins TRBV25-1 and TRBJ1-1; a possible D gene is TRBD1 (5 bases). Germline assignment: CDR1 MGHDK and CDR2 SYGVNS. Trimming left V 6 bases short and J 7 bases short, with 15 bases between. The CDR3 covers 13 residues. DNA for the CDR3: TGTGCCAGCAGCGTGGCAGACAGTCGTGAAGCTTTCTTT. Protein product: CASSVADSREAFF.

CDR3 region: CASSGRVATDTQYF. The CDR3 bases are TGTGCCAGCAGCGGCAGGGTCGCGACAGATACGCAGTATTTT. This rearrangement joins TRBV9 to TRBJ2-3; D perhaps matches TRBD1 (5 bases). V dropped 3 bases and J dropped 3 bases, with 11 bases sitting between them. This CDR3 is built from 14 residues. Germline CDR1 is SGDLS and CDR2 is YYNGEE. The full variable domain, rest sourced from reference TRBV9 and TRBJ2-3, is DSGVTQTPKHLITATGQRVTLRCSPRSGDLSVYWYQQSLDQGLQFLIQYYNGEERAKGNILERFSAQQFPDLHSELNLSSLELGDSALYFCASSGRVATDTQYFGPGTRLTVL.

Note on this clonotype: At one end, the junction sequence differs from germline, possibly due to a read error. The chain has TRBV19 and TRBJ2-4; perhaps TRBD1 as D (6 bases). Germline assignment: CDR1 LNHDA and CDR2 SQIVND (reference sequence). The CDR3 sequence is 16 residues long. DNA for the CDR3: TGTGCCAGTAGTATAGCAACCTTGGGGGCCAAAAAAATTCAGTACTTC. This gives the protein CASSIATLGAKKIQYF.

This clonotype has more than one count but fewer than ten. J is TRBJ1-5 and V is TRBV7-2, with unresolved D. Trimming shortened V by 7 bases and J by 4 bases, and 11 bases separated the two germline ends. CDR1 SGHTA and CDR2 FQGNSA come from the germline V gene. This CDR3 contains 13 residues. CDR3 nucleotide sequence: TGTGCCAGCAAACAAACAGCGAATCAGCCCCAGCATTTT. This sequence encodes CASKQTANQPQHF. Looking up the rest from reference TRBV7-2 and TRBJ1-5 gives the full variable domain: GAGVSQSPSNKVTEKGKDVELRCDPISGHTALYWYRQSLGQGLEFLIYFQGNSAPDKSGLPSDRFSAERTGGSVSTLTIQRTQQEDSAVYLCASKQTANQPQHFGDGTRLSIL.

The chain uses TRBV24-1 and TRBJ1-5; TRBD1 is a possible D gene (5 bases). The V and J ends lost 5 bases and 0 bases respectively, with 7 bases between them. This CDR3 comprises 14 residues. Germline V gene sequence: CDR1 KGHDR, CDR2 SFDVKD. In DNA, the CDR3 is TGTGCCACCAGTGCGGGGGATAGCAATCAGCCCCAGCATTTT. Translating it yields CATSAGDSNQPQHF.

V is TRBV29-1 and J is TRBJ2-7; D possibly uses TRBD1 or TRBD2 (5 bases each). The CDR3 has 13 amino acids. Germline V gives CDR1 SQVTM, CDR2 ANQGSEA. The V gene lost 5 bases and the J gene lost 5 bases, with 16 bases spanning the gap. The CDR3 DNA sequence: TGCAGCGTTCGGGATCCAGAGGGGAACGAGCAGTACGTC. Its protein product is CSVRDPEGNEQYV.

This clonotype was seen only a few times. V and J are TRBV4-1 and TRBJ2-3, with 9 positions matching TRBD1. The trim removed 6 bases at V and 6 bases at J, leaving 10 bases unmatched. CDR3 length: 15 residues. Germline V gene data show CDR1 as MGHRA and CDR2 as YSYEKL. The CDR3 DNA reads as TGCGCCAGCAGGTCCCCGGGACAGGGACTCGATACGCAGTATTTT. It yields the protein CASRSPGQGLDTQYF.

The rearrangement joins TRBV7-9 to TRBJ2-6; D remains ambiguous. The V and J ends lost 5 bases and 2 bases respectively, with 13 bases between them. Looked up from germline, CDR1 is SEHNR and CDR2 is FQNEAQ (reference sequence). The CDR3 has 16 residues. CDR3 protein: CASSHPPGPGANVLTF. CDR3 DNA sequence: TGTGCCAGCAGCCACCCGCCCGGCCCTGGGGCCAACGTCCTGACTTTC.

The chain is built from TRBV5-1 and TRBJ1-2; the D is unclear. Germline V gene sequence: CDR1 SGHRS, CDR2 YFSETQ. V was cut by 4 bases and J by 4 bases, with 11 bases left in between. CDR3 size: 13 residues. The CDR3 DNA reads TGCGCCAGCAGCGGACGGGCCGGCTATGGCTACACCTTC. Translating gives CASSGRAGYGYTF.

The J gene is TRBJ2-7, the V gene TRBV20-1; TRBD2 might be the D (5 bases). Trimming removed 1 base at V and 2 bases at J, with 15 bases between. Germline V gene data show CDR1 as DFQATT and CDR2 as SNEGSKA (reference sequence). This CDR3 is built from 15 residues. The CDR3: CSARAREGVPYEQYV. In DNA, the CDR3 is TGCAGTGCTAGAGCTCGGGAAGGCGTTCCCTACGAGCAGTACGTC.

This clonotype occurred a few times. V usage is TRBV27 and J usage is TRBJ2-3, with 10 bases identical to TRBD1. Germline trimming cut 6 bases from V and 4 bases from J; bases unmatched to any gene: 16. The CDR3 is 18 amino acids. From germline, CDR1 is MNHEY and CDR2 SMNVEV (reference sequence). The CDR3 reads CASRDALEGTGDADTQYF. CDR3 nucleotide sequence: TGTGCCAGCAGGGACGCCCTCGAAGGGACAGGGGACGCAGATACGCAGTATTTT.

The rearrangement links TRBV11-2 to TRBJ2-1; 7 nucleotides align to TRBD2. Trimming cost V 5 bases and J 1 base; bases outside gene matches: 5. Germline loops: CDR1 SGHAT, CDR2 FQNNGV. CDR3 length equals 15 residues. The CDR3 nucleotides are TGTGCCAGCAGCGATTGGCGGGGGTCCTACAATGAGCAGTTCTTC. The encoded protein is CASSDWRGSYNEQFF.

This CDR3 reads CASSFGTGHTEAFF. The CDR3 bases are TGTGCCAGCAGTTTCGGGACAGGGCACACTGAAGCTTTCTTT. The chain couples TRBV6-5 to TRBJ1-1; 9 bases line up with TRBD1. Unmatched junction bases numbered 3, after V lost 4 bases and J lost 3 bases. The CDR3 spans 14 residues. Germline V gene sequence: CDR1 MNHEY, CDR2 SVGAGI.

This clonotype was counted at least ten times. The V call is TRBV6-2 or TRBV6-3, the J call TRBJ2-7, with D possibly being TRBD1 or TRBD2 (5 bases each). Germline V gene lookup returns CDR1 MNHEY and CDR2 SVGEGT. Trimming cost V 2 bases and J 2 bases, with 10 bases left between them. CDR3 size: 14 residues. The CDR3 here is CASSYGTTTYEQYV. The CDR3 DNA reads TGTGCCAGCAGTTACGGGACGACTACCTACGAGCAGTACGTC.

CDR3 DNA sequence: TGTGCCAGCAGCTTAGGAGCCTGGCGGGAGGGGCCGCTTGCAACTAATGAAAAACTGTTTTTT. Translated, it gives CASSLGAWREGPLATNEKLFF. The V and J genes are TRBV7-9 and TRBJ1-4, with D maybe TRBD1 (5 bases). This CDR3 contains 21 residues. V was shortened by 1 base and J by 0 bases, with 24 bases between the two germline ends. CDR1 and CDR2 from the germline V gene are SEHNR and FQNEAQ (reference sequence). The variable domain in full, with the rest retrieved from reference TRBV7-9 and TRBJ1-4, is DTGVSQNPRHKITKRGQNVTFRCDPISEHNRLYWYRQTLGQGPEFLTYFQNEAQLEKSRLLSDRFSAERPKGSFSTLEIQRTEQGDSAMYLCASSLGAWREGPLATNEKLFFGSGTQLSVL.

At least ten counts were recorded for this clonotype. CDR3 protein: CASSQDRYGTAFYEQYF. The CDR3 DNA sequence: TGCGCCAGCAGCCAAGATCGGTACGGGACAGCATTCTACGAGCAGTACTTC. The chain is built from TRBV4-1 and TRBJ2-7, with 7 positions matching TRBD1. The CDR3 extends over 17 amino acids. Germline CDR1 reads MGHRA; CDR2 reads YSYEKL. The V and J ends lost 0 bases and 3 bases, in that order; junction bases with no gene match: 11.

This chain connects TRBV7-9 to TRBJ2-2, with D possibly TRBD2 on 5 matching bases. This CDR3 has 14 residues. CDR1 SEHNR and CDR2 FQNEAQ come from the germline V gene (reference sequence). Trimming pared 4 bases from V and 5 bases from J, leaving 11 bases between. CDR3 residues: CASSSSTYTGELFF. The CDR3 bases are TGTGCCAGCAGCTCTAGCACGTATACCGGGGAGCTGTTTTTT.

This clonotype was observed a few times. This chain uses TRBV4-1 with TRBJ2-1; TRBD2 agrees at 14 bases. Germline CDR1 reads MGHRA; CDR2 reads YSYEKL. The CDR3 is made up of 16 amino acids. V lost 2 bases and J lost 9; bases outside the gene matches: 6. The CDR3 nucleotides are TGCGCCAGCAGCCAACGTGGGACTAGCGGGGGAAGTGAGCAGTTCTTC. The encoded protein is CASSQRGTSGGSEQFF.

This clonotype was recorded many times. The chain combines TRBV7-2 with TRBJ1-1, with D tentatively TRBD1 (5 bases). Germline CDR1 is SGHTA and CDR2 is FQGNSA. The CDR3 runs 14 residues. Trimming removed 2 bases at V and 3 bases at J, with 10 bases between. This CDR3 reads CASSLMQGDTEAFF. The CDR3 DNA reads TGTGCCAGCAGCTTAATGCAGGGCGACACTGAAGCTTTCTTT.

In this sample, this clonotype turned up a few times. The genes are TRBV7-9 and TRBJ1-4; 7 nucleotides align to TRBD1. V gave up 8 bases and J gave up 4 bases; unmatched junction bases: 25. Germline values: CDR1 SEHNR, CDR2 FQNEAQ (reference sequence). The CDR3 runs to 20 residues. CDR3 coding DNA: TGTGCCAGCGACCAGGGGGTTGTTGGTCGTGATGACAGCTATAATGAAAAACTGTTTTTT. Its translation: CASDQGVVGRDDSYNEKLFF.

This clonotype was observed many times. The chain's CDR3 is CASSFRGSPPHTQYF. CDR3 nucleotides: TGTGCCAGCAGCTTTCGGGGCAGCCCCCCCCATACGCAGTATTTT. This chain uses TRBV5-4 with TRBJ2-3; either TRBD1 or TRBD2 may fit D (5 bases each). The CDR3 totals 15 residues. The V gene's germline CDR1 is SGHNT and CDR2 YYREEE (reference sequence). V gave up 2 bases and J gave up 7 bases, with 17 bases separating them.

This chain joins TRBV27 and TRBJ1-6, with D possibly being TRBD1 (5 bases). The CDR3 is made up of 13 amino acids. Germline values: CDR1 MNHEY, CDR2 SMNVEV (reference sequence). V lost 7 bases and J lost 9, with 13 bases in between. The CDR3 bases are TGTGCCAGCAAGGGGACTCGGGGTTCACCCCTCCACTTT. This codes for CASKGTRGSPLHF.

This clonotype was picked up a small number of times. The J gene is TRBJ1-1, the V gene TRBV7-9, with D possibly matching TRBD1 (6 bases). V gave up 11 bases and J gave up 0 bases, with 19 bases separating them. The CDR3 runs to 15 residues. Germline values: CDR1 SEHNR, CDR2 FQNEAQ (reference sequence). In DNA form, the CDR3 reads TGTGCCGTAACCACAGGGATTAGCCTGAACACTGAAGCTTTCTTT. Its translation is CAVTTGISLNTEAFF.

The chain carries TRBV4-3 and TRBJ2-1; D perhaps matches TRBD2 (6 bases). The V gene's germline CDR1 is LGHNA and CDR2 YSLEER. V shed 3 bases and J shed 9 bases, with 15 bases lying between them. The CDR3 loop spans 14 amino acids. In DNA form, the CDR3 reads TGCGCCAGCAGCCAGTCGGGACTCCGAGGTGAGCAGTTCTTC. This translates into CASSQSGLRGEQFF.

In this sample, this clonotype turned up a few times. V is TRBV19 and J is TRBJ2-1; D may match TRBD1 or TRBD2 (5 bases each). Trimming shortened V by 5 bases and J by 8 bases, and 19 bases separated the two germline ends. The CDR3 is made up of 15 amino acids. Germline assignment: CDR1 LNHDA and CDR2 SQIVND (reference sequence). The CDR3 loop reads CASSPQGPGWDEQFF. As DNA, the CDR3 is TGTGCCAGTAGTCCCCAGGGACCAGGCTGGGATGAGCAGTTCTTC.

This clonotype was counted a few times. The chain couples TRBV5-1 to TRBJ2-1; 8 nucleotides line up with TRBD2. CDR1 is SGHRS and CDR2 is YFSETQ in the germline V gene. The CDR3 is made up of 17 amino acids. The junction had 10 bases not matched to a gene; V was cut back by 5 bases and J by 0 bases. The CDR3 DNA follows: TGCGCCAGCAGGGCGGGGGGCCTATTGAGCTCCTACAATGAGCAGTTCTTC. This gives the protein CASRAGGLLSSYNEQFF.

The V gene is TRBV7-9, the J gene TRBJ1-1; no clear D. The CDR3 totals 13 residues. Trimming left V 5 bases short and J 1 base short, with 8 bases between. Germline V gene data show CDR1 as SEHNR and CDR2 as FQNEAQ (reference sequence). The CDR3 sequence: CASSPVRNTEAFF. CDR3 in DNA: TGTGCCAGCAGCCCAGTTCGGAACACTGAAGCTTTCTTT.

The chain uses TRBV9 and TRBJ2-3; a possible D gene is TRBD2 (6 bases). This CDR3 has 13 amino acids. Trimming removed 7 bases at V and 4 bases at J, with 13 bases between. CDR1 is SGDLS and CDR2 is YYNGEE in the germline V gene. In nucleotides, the CDR3 is TGTGCCAGCTCCCGCGGGGACGCAGATACGCAGTATTTT. This gives the protein CASSRGDADTQYF.

The table lists this clonotype with a few counts. The DNA for the CDR3 is TGTGCCAGCAGCCAAGATGAAAACATTCAGTACTTC. This translates into CASSQDENIQYF. The genes are TRBV3-1 and TRBJ2-4; D gene uncertain. There are 12 residues in the CDR3. The germline CDR1 and CDR2 sequences are LGHDT and YNNKEL (reference sequence). Trimming pared 0 bases from V and 5 bases from J, leaving 2 bases between. Filled out from reference TRBV3-1 and TRBJ2-4, the complete variable domain reads DTAVSQTPKYLVTQMGNDKSIKCEQNLGHDTMYWYKQDSKKFLKIMFSYNNKELIINETVPNRFSPKSPDKAHLNLHINSLELGDSAVYFCASSQDENIQYFGAGTRLSVL.